This entry lists 22 T cell receptor beta chains sequenced from one sample in a study of blood T cell repertoires in COVID-19. TCRdb keeps only in-frame clones here, not all; method: immunoSEQ multiplex PCR. The data show 300,000 to 400,000 clones, about nine tenths seen once. Material: peripheral blood. The source of these receptors is a young man with COVID-19, enrolled during active disease.

The chain has TRBV5-6 and TRBJ2-7; a possible D gene is TRBD1 (6 bases). Germline loops: CDR1 SGHDT, CDR2 YYEEEE. Trimming pared 3 bases from V and 0 bases from J, leaving 19 bases between. The length of the CDR3 is 17 residues. The CDR3 nucleotides are TGTGCCAGCAGCTGGGACACCGACAGAACCAGCTCCTACGAGCAGTACTTC. It is translated as CASSWDTDRTSSYEQYF.

This clone has just a few counts. The rearrangement joins TRBV14 to TRBJ2-2; TRBD1 might be the D (5 bases). Trimming pared 6 bases from V and 3 bases from J, leaving 8 bases between. The CDR3 loop spans 13 amino acids. The V gene's germline CDR1 is SGHDN and CDR2 FVKESK. The CDR3 DNA reads as TGTGCCAGCAGAACCAGGGACACCGGGGAGCTGTTTTTT. It codes for CASRTRDTGELFF.

V and J are TRBV7-9 and TRBJ1-1; 7 bases are a match to TRBD1. Germline V gives CDR1 SEHNR, CDR2 FQNEAQ (reference sequence). The CDR3 sequence is 14 residues long. V lost 5 bases, J lost 7 bases, and 10 bases stayed unmatched. CDR3 protein: CASSLGTASREAFF. The CDR3 region has the DNA TGTGCCAGCAGCCTAGGGACAGCGAGCCGTGAAGCTTTCTTT.

The chain recombines TRBV12-3 or TRBV12-4 with TRBJ2-2; no firm D call. CDR3 length: 13 residues. With 6 bases removed from V and 5 bases from J, the gap between germline ends came to 10 bases. In nucleotides, the CDR3 is TGTGCCAGCAGACCCGCTGAGACCGGGGAGCTGTTTTTT. This translates into CASRPAETGELFF.

The rearrangement links TRBV7-2 to TRBJ1-2; D is ambiguous. The germline V gene has CDR1 SGHTA and CDR2 FQGNSA. The CDR3 runs 12 residues. V was pared by 5 bases and J by 8 bases, with 12 bases between. CDR3 residues: CASSAYSGGYTF. DNA for the CDR3: TGTGCCAGCAGCGCCTACAGCGGAGGCTACACCTTC.

The chain combines TRBV6-5 with TRBJ1-5; D is uncertain. The germline gives CDR1 MNHEY, CDR2 SVGAGI. The CDR3 is made up of 14 amino acids. V was pared by 4 bases and J by 0 bases, with 7 bases between. The CDR3 loop reads CASSFQYSNQPQHF. The CDR3 coding sequence is TGTGCCAGCAGTTTCCAGTATAGCAATCAGCCCCAGCATTTT.

V usage is TRBV18 and J usage is TRBJ2-3; 9 bases are a match to TRBD1. After removal of 5 bases from V and 0 bases from J, the junction contained 6 bases not matched to a gene. CDR1 and CDR2 (germline): KGHSH, LQKENI. The CDR3 totals 16 residues. The CDR3 DNA follows: TGTGCCAGCTCAACTACCGGGACAGGGAGCACAGATACGCAGTATTTT. The encoded protein is CASSTTGTGSTDTQYF. The full variable domain, rest sourced from reference TRBV18 and TRBJ2-3, is NAGVMQNPRHLVRRRGQEARLRCSPMKGHSHVYWYRQLPEEGLKFMVYLQKENIIDESGMPKERFSAEFPKEGPSILRIQQVVRGDSAAYFCASSTTGTGSTDTQYFGPGTRLTVL.

This clone was observed a few times. J is TRBJ1-1 and V is TRBV19; 7 bases fit TRBD1. Germline CDR1 and CDR2: LNHDA and SQIVND (reference sequence). The CDR3 has 13 residues. V was clipped by 8 bases and J by 11 bases; unmatched bases: 14. In DNA form, the CDR3 reads TGTGCCAGTCATGACAGGGTCTGGAATGATGCTTTCTTT. This encodes CASHDRVWNDAFF. Together with reference TRBV19 and TRBJ1-1, the CDR3 gives the full variable domain: DGGITQSPKYLFRKEGQNVTLSCEQNLNHDAMYWYRQDPGQGLRLIYYSQIVNDFQKGDIAEGYSVSREKKESFPLTVTSAQKNPTAFYLCASHDRVWNDAFFGQGTRLTVV.

The chain carries TRBV19 and TRBJ2-5, with D maybe TRBD1 (6 bases). CDR3 length equals 15 residues. The V end was cut by 5 bases, the J end by 4 bases, with 17 bases between. Germline CDR1 reads LNHDA; CDR2 reads SQIVND (reference sequence). The CDR3 loop reads CASSPNPWGRETQYF. In DNA form, the CDR3 reads TGTGCCAGTAGTCCAAATCCGTGGGGGCGAGAGACCCAGTACTTC. The whole variable domain, filled in from reference TRBV19 and TRBJ2-5, reads DGGITQSPKYLFRKEGQNVTLSCEQNLNHDAMYWYRQDPGQGLRLIYYSQIVNDFQKGDIAEGYSVSREKKESFPLTVTSAQKNPTAFYLCASSPNPWGRETQYFGPGTRLLVL.

V gene TRBV28 combines with J gene TRBJ1-2; D gene ambiguous. Germline values: CDR1 MDHEN, CDR2 SYDVKM. V was shortened by 4 bases and J by 5 bases, with 17 bases between the two germline ends. This CDR3 contains 15 residues. In DNA form, the CDR3 reads TGTGCCAGCAGTTCCCCTACGACTATCCCATATGGCTACACCTTC. Its translation is CASSSPTTIPYGYTF.

The chain uses TRBV27 and TRBJ2-3, with 12 bases fitting TRBD2. CDR1 and CDR2 from the germline V gene are MNHEY and SMNVEV (reference sequence). The trim removed 1 base at V and 0 bases at J, leaving 5 bases unmatched. CDR3 length equals 18 residues. CDR3 protein: CASSLLLAGGPSTDTQYF. In DNA form, the CDR3 reads TGTGCCAGCAGTTTATTGCTAGCGGGAGGGCCGAGCACAGATACGCAGTATTTT.

CDR3 nucleotides: TGTGCCAGCAGGATACAGGGGAGCACTGAAGCTTTCTTT. Its protein is CASRIQGSTEAFF. The chain uses TRBV12-3 or TRBV12-4 and TRBJ1-1; 7 bases match TRBD1. The CDR3 totals 13 residues. After removal of 6 bases from V and 4 bases from J, the junction contained 5 bases not matched to a gene.

The chain links TRBV18 to TRBJ2-7; D might be TRBD1 (6 bases). The CDR3 consists of 17 residues. Trimming cost V 5 bases and J 0 bases, with 20 bases left between them. Germline V gene lookup returns CDR1 KGHSH and CDR2 LQKENI. CDR3 coding DNA: TGTGCCAGCTCAGGGAAATTCCAGGGGCCCGGCTCCTACGAGCAGTACTTC. This codes for CASSGKFQGPGSYEQYF.

The chain recombines TRBV28 with TRBJ2-1, with 10 bases identical to TRBD2. V shed 2 bases and J 2 bases; nucleotides not matched to a gene: 3. This CDR3 spans 16 amino acids. CDR1 is MDHEN and CDR2 is SYDVKM in the germline V gene. This CDR3 reads CASSLRTSGTYNEQFF. For the CDR3, the DNA is TGTGCCAGCAGTTTACGGACTAGCGGAACCTACAATGAGCAGTTCTTC.

The chain combines TRBV2 with TRBJ2-3; TRBD2 agrees at 7 bases. Germline trimming cut 7 bases from V and 4 bases from J; bases unmatched to any gene: 11. Germline-derived CDR1 and CDR2 are SNHLY and FYNNEI. The CDR3 is made up of 15 amino acids. The CDR3 nucleotides are TGTGCCAGCAACCCCGGCCGGGGGAGGGCAGATACGCAGTATTTT. Translating gives CASNPGRGRADTQYF.

The V call is TRBV6-5, the J call TRBJ1-2, with D possibly TRBD1 on 6 matching bases. Germline V CDR1 and CDR2: MNHEY, SVGAGI. The germline V and J ends were trimmed by 4 bases and 7 bases, with 16 bases remaining between them. The CDR3 runs 14 residues. The CDR3 sequence: CASSWDTVAIGYTF. In DNA, the CDR3 is TGTGCCAGCAGTTGGGACACAGTGGCTATTGGCTACACCTTC.

The V call is TRBV27, the J call TRBJ2-7; a possible D gene is TRBD2 (6 bases). Deletions cut 6 bases from V and 5 bases from J, with 20 bases between. The CDR3 sequence is 15 residues long. Germline V gives CDR1 MNHEY, CDR2 SMNVEV (reference sequence). The CDR3, as DNA: TGTGCCAGCAGCCACCGGGACCCGGGAGTGGACGAGCAGTACTTC. Translated: CASSHRDPGVDEQYF.

This clone showed up just once. The chain links TRBV14 to TRBJ2-6; TRBD1 is a possible D gene (5 bases). Germline V gene lookup returns CDR1 SGHDN and CDR2 FVKESK. Trimming left V 1 base short and J 0 bases short, with 7 bases between. CDR3 size: 16 residues. DNA for the CDR3: TGTGCCAGCAGCCAAGTTAGGGGCTCTGGGGCCAACGTCCTGACTTTC. Translating it yields CASSQVRGSGANVLTF.

The CDR3 DNA is TGCGCCAGCAGCTTGCTTAGCAGCAACTACGAGCAGTACTTC. This codes for CASSLLSSNYEQYF. The chain uses TRBV5-1 and TRBJ2-7; D uncertain. CDR1 is SGHRS, CDR2 YFSETQ, per germline. Trimming took off 1 base at V and 3 bases at J, with 11 bases between the two ends. The CDR3 is 14 amino acids.

The chain employs TRBV15 and TRBJ2-7; possibly TRBD1 for D (6 bases). Deletions cut 5 bases from V and 5 bases from J, with 22 bases between. The CDR3 extends over 16 amino acids. Germline CDR1 and CDR2: LNHNV and YYDKDF (reference sequence). The CDR3 DNA is TGTGCCACCAGCCGGTCTCGGACAGTGCTTTGGAACGAGCAGTACTTC. It encodes CATSRSRTVLWNEQYF.

Notes on this clone: The sample carries other DNA sequences with the same CDR3. The gene calls are TRBV19 and TRBJ1-5, with 7 positions matching TRBD1. Germline loops: CDR1 LNHDA, CDR2 SQIVND (reference sequence). The CDR3 spans 14 residues. V was clipped by 7 bases and J by 2 bases; unmatched bases: 5. The CDR3 reads CASTGTAGNQPQHF. The CDR3 DNA reads TGTGCCAGTACCGGGACAGCCGGCAATCAGCCCCAGCATTTT.

The rearrangement uses TRBV5-6 and TRBJ2-7, with TRBD1 matching 8 bases. This CDR3 has 16 residues. V shed 2 bases, J shed 2 bases, and the junction held 9 bases outside the gene matches. Looked up from germline, CDR1 is SGHDT and CDR2 is YYEEEE. CDR3 region: CASSFELGQEAYEQYF. The CDR3 DNA reads TGTGCCAGCAGCTTTGAACTGGGACAGGAGGCCTACGAGCAGTACTTC.